The 17 T cell receptor beta chains presented below share a single source sample, sequenced in a study of beta chain features in type 1 diabetes. These TCRs are of unknown antigen specificity. Findings of the study overall: Among all four CD4+ subsets, Type 1 diabetes patients had TCRB CDR3s that were moderately but significantly shorter.

Expressed TCRB transcripts were sequenced after all isolated RNA was converted to cDNA. Method: immunoSEQ multiplex PCR; TCRdb's copy keeps in-frame clones and lacks some. Seen here are approximately 600,000 clones, about an eighth observed once, and the top ten hold roughly 0.12%. Material: naive CD4+ T cells from blood. The receptors originated from a man aged 25-45 years with type 1 diabetes.

This rearrangement joins TRBV28 to TRBJ1-2; D is ambiguous. The CDR3 totals 12 residues. V gave up 6 bases and J gave up 1 base, with 6 bases separating them. Germline CDR1 reads MDHEN; CDR2 reads SYDVKM. CDR3 nucleotide sequence: TGTGCCAGCAGGCACAATAACTATGGCTACACCTTC. The encoded protein is CASRHNNYGYTF.

With respect to this clone: This same CDR3 is encoded by further DNA sequences in the sample. The chain employs TRBV5-1 and TRBJ2-5; 7 positions match TRBD2. CDR1 is SGHRS and CDR2 is YFSETQ in the germline V gene. The ends lost 4 bases at V and 3 bases at J; junction bases unmatched: 3. The CDR3 spans 13 residues. CDR3 protein: CASSRTREETQYF. CDR3 coding DNA: TGCGCCAGCAGCCGGACTAGGGAAGAGACCCAGTACTTC.

Details on this clone: The sample contains more than one DNA sequence encoding this CDR3. The CDR3 region has the DNA TGTGCCAGCAGCTTACAGGGCCGGACTGAAGCTTTCTTT. It yields the protein CASSLQGRTEAFF. The chain recombines TRBV7-2 with TRBJ1-1, with a weak D call TRBD1 (5 bases). V was cut by 2 bases and J by 5 bases, with 9 bases left in between. The CDR3 is made up of 13 amino acids. CDR1 is SGHTA, CDR2 FQGNSA, per germline.

The rearrangement links TRBV11-2 to TRBJ1-5; the D is unclear. The germline CDR1 and CDR2 sequences are SGHAT and FQNNGV. Trimming pared 1 base from V and 4 bases from J, leaving 5 bases between. This CDR3 is built from 13 residues. CDR3 in DNA: TGTGCCAGCAGCTTAGCGGAGAATCAGCCCCAGCATTTT. This gives the protein CASSLAENQPQHF.

V is TRBV9 and J is TRBJ2-1; 11 nucleotides agree with TRBD2. With 2 bases clipped from V and 4 bases from J, the junction kept 8 bases outside the gene matches. In germline, CDR1 is SGDLS, CDR2 YYNGEE. CDR3 length: 17 amino acids. The CDR3: CASSVSSTSGAYNEQFF. CDR3 nucleotide sequence: TGTGCCAGCAGCGTGAGTTCGACTAGCGGGGCGTACAATGAGCAGTTCTTC.

The sample holds a few counts of this clone. The CDR3 loop reads CASTSGQLSYEQYF. DNA of the CDR3: TGTGCCAGCACATCGGGACAGCTCTCCTACGAGCAGTACTTC. The rearrangement joins TRBV28 to TRBJ2-7; 7 positions agree with TRBD1. J lost 0 bases, V lost 7 bases, and 6 bases had no gene match. The CDR3 contains 14 residues. The germline gives CDR1 MDHEN, CDR2 SYDVKM.

V and J are TRBV6-1 and TRBJ2-2; 7 bases agree with TRBD2. CDR1 MNHNS and CDR2 SASEGT come from the germline V gene. The length of the CDR3 is 14 residues. J gave up 4 bases and V 2 bases, and 1 base lay outside the gene matches. CDR3 DNA: TGTGCCAGCAGTGAAAGCGGGACCACCGGGGAGCTGTTTTTT. Protein: CASSESGTTGELFF.

This clone has more than one count but fewer than ten. V usage is TRBV5-1 and J usage is TRBJ2-6; D not resolved. This CDR3 is 16 amino acids long. The V end was cut by 4 bases, the J end by 0 bases, with 11 bases between. The V gene's germline CDR1 is SGHRS and CDR2 YFSETQ. CDR3 region: CASSVLQSSGANVLTF. The CDR3 DNA follows: TGCGCCAGCAGCGTGCTACAGAGCTCTGGGGCCAACGTCCTGACTTTC. Full variable domain (missing parts from reference TRBV5-1 and TRBJ2-6): KAGVTQTPRYLIKTRGQQVTLSCSPISGHRSVSWYQQTPGQGLQFLFEYFSETQRNKGNFPGRFSGRQFSNSRSEMNVSTLELGDSALYLCASSVLQSSGANVLTFGAGSRLTVL.

The chain recombines TRBV5-1 with TRBJ2-6, with 7 bases fitting TRBD1. J lost 0 bases, V lost 6 bases, and 15 bases had no gene match. The CDR3 extends over 19 amino acids. CDR1 is SGHRS, CDR2 YFSETQ, per germline. Here the CDR3 reads CASTRLPGQSSSGANVLTF. Here the CDR3 DNA reads TGCGCCAGCACTCGGTTACCGGGACAGAGCAGCTCTGGGGCCAACGTCCTGACTTTC.

This clone came up a few times. The V call is TRBV29-1, the J call TRBJ2-3; 9 bases are shared with TRBD2. V gave up 4 bases and J gave up 7 bases; unmatched junction bases: 9. Germline CDR1 SQVTM, CDR2 ANQGSEA. CDR3 length equals 14 residues. Here the CDR3 DNA reads TGCAGCGTTGGGCGGCTAGCGGGGTTTTATACGCAGTATTTT. Translating gives CSVGRLAGFYTQYF.

J is TRBJ2-1 and V is TRBV5-6; TRBD2 is a possible D gene (5 bases). CDR1 SGHDT and CDR2 YYEEEE come from the germline V gene. Trimming cost V 2 bases and J 1 base, with 10 bases left between them. This CDR3 is built from 15 residues. CDR3 in amino acids: CASSFGGSSYNEQFF. In DNA, the CDR3 is TGTGCCAGCAGCTTCGGAGGTTCTTCCTACAATGAGCAGTTCTTC.

The genes are TRBV11-2 and TRBJ2-7; a possible D gene is TRBD1 (6 bases). With 4 bases removed from V and 6 bases from J, the gap between germline ends came to 19 bases. Germline V gene lookup returns CDR1 SGHAT and CDR2 FQNNGV. The CDR3 has 15 residues. CDR3 DNA: TGTGCCAGCAGCTGGCAACAGGGCCCTACTACCGAGCAGTACTTC. It encodes CASSWQQGPTTEQYF.

This clone was seen a few times. The chain employs TRBV29-1 and TRBJ2-2; D is ambiguous. The CDR3 contains 12 residues. Germline V lookup: CDR1 SQVTM, CDR2 ANQGSEA. The ends were cut back, 7 bases at V and 5 bases at J, with 11 bases in the middle. CDR3 sequence reads: CSAKGRTGELFF. In DNA form, the CDR3 reads TGCAGCGCCAAAGGGCGAACCGGGGAGCTGTTTTTT.

V is TRBV5-1 and J is TRBJ2-7, with 8 nucleotides matching TRBD2. CDR1 is SGHRS and CDR2 is YFSETQ in the germline V gene. The CDR3 has 16 residues. After removal of 2 bases from V and 2 bases from J, the junction contained 9 bases not matched to a gene. CDR3 sequence (DNA): TGCGCCAGCAGCTTATTGGGACTAGATATCGCCTACGAGCAGTACTTC. It codes for CASSLLGLDIAYEQYF.

This clone came up a few times. The J gene is TRBJ2-2, the V gene TRBV28; the D gene is possibly TRBD1 (6 bases). The V end was cut by 6 bases, the J end by 0 bases, with 11 bases between. Germline CDR1 and CDR2: MDHEN and SYDVKM. CDR3 length: 15 amino acids. The CDR3, as DNA: TGTGCCAGCAGACCCGGGACAACGAACACCGGGGAGCTGTTTTTT. This encodes CASRPGTTNTGELFF.

This clone was seen only a few times. The V gene is TRBV9, the J gene TRBJ1-2, with 7 positions matching TRBD1. V shed 0 bases, J shed 3 bases, and the junction held 8 bases outside the gene matches. The CDR3 is 16 residues long. Germline V gene data show CDR1 as SGDLS and CDR2 as YYNGEE. CDR3: CASSVDLRDSHYGYTF. The CDR3 region has the DNA TGTGCCAGCAGCGTAGATTTGAGGGACAGCCACTATGGCTACACCTTC.

This sequence joins TRBV29-1 and TRBJ2-1, with 7 bases aligning to TRBD1. This CDR3 is 12 amino acids long. Germline V gene lookup returns CDR1 SQVTM and CDR2 ANQGSEA. V lost 5 bases, J lost 6 bases, and 4 bases stayed unmatched. CDR3 sequence: CSVSNRGNEQFF. For the CDR3, the DNA is TGCAGCGTTTCTAACAGGGGCAATGAGCAGTTCTTC.